Shown below are 11 T cell receptor beta chains from a single sample sequenced in a study of beta chain features in type 1 diabetes. The study's findings and limits: Patients with Type 1 diabetes showed moderately but significantly shorter TCRB CDR3s in all four CD4+ subsets.

For these TCRs, the target antigens are not known. Of the isolated RNA, all was reverse transcribed, and so the sequenced material was expressed TCRB transcripts. The assay was immunoSEQ multiplex PCR, and TCRdb's table has in-frame clones only and misses some. Counted here are about 340,000 clones, less than 15% occurring once; the ten biggest clones make up roughly 0.015%. Sequences were obtained from naive CD4+ T cells from blood. Receptor source: a young woman with type 1 diabetes.

This sequence joins TRBV6-6 and TRBJ2-1, with 13 bases fitting TRBD2. This CDR3 has 15 residues. Germline V CDR1 and CDR2: MNHNY, SVGAGI (reference sequence). V shed 5 bases, J shed 9 bases, and the junction held 7 bases outside the gene matches. This CDR3 is CASSTGTSGTVEQFF. CDR3 nucleotides: TGTGCCAGCAGTACCGGGACTAGCGGGACGGTTGAGCAGTTCTTC.

This chain uses TRBV29-1 with TRBJ1-1; the D gene is possibly TRBD1 (6 bases). With 6 bases removed from V and 4 bases from J, the gap between germline ends came to 15 bases. Germline V gives CDR1 SQVTM, CDR2 ANQGSEA. The CDR3 spans 13 residues. CDR3 sequence (DNA): TGCAGCGTAGGGACAAGACTGAGCACTGAAGCTTTCTTT. The encoded protein is CSVGTRLSTEAFF.

The rearrangement links TRBV7-2 to TRBJ2-1, with D perhaps matching TRBD1 (6 bases). The germline CDR1 and CDR2 sequences are SGHTA and FQGNSA. Trimming pared 4 bases from V and 8 bases from J, leaving 12 bases between. The CDR3 spans 13 residues. CDR3 in amino acids: CASSSVGAHEQFF. DNA for the CDR3: TGTGCCAGCAGCTCCGTGGGGGCCCATGAGCAGTTCTTC.

The CDR3 loop reads CAWSSGTDTQYF. The CDR3 nucleotides read TGTGCCTGGAGTAGCGGCACAGATACGCAGTATTTT. The gene calls are TRBV30 and TRBJ2-3; D unclear. The CDR3 is 12 residues long. V was shortened by 2 bases and J by 1 base, with 4 bases between the two germline ends. Germline-derived CDR1 and CDR2 are GTSNPN and SVGIG (reference sequence). The full variable domain, with the rest looked up from reference TRBV30 and TRBJ2-3, is SQTIHQWPATLVQPVGSPLSLECTVEGTSNPNLYWYRQAAGRGLQLLFYSVGIGQISSEVPQNLSASRPQDRQFILSSKKLLLSDSGFYLCAWSSGTDTQYFGPGTRLTVL.

The chain employs TRBV27 and TRBJ2-7, with D maybe TRBD1 (5 bases). Trimming pared 10 bases from V and 3 bases from J, leaving 19 bases between. The CDR3 runs to 14 residues. Germline V gives CDR1 MNHEY, CDR2 SMNVEV (reference sequence). The CDR3 loop is CAINRHKDLYEQYF. The CDR3 region has the DNA TGTGCCATCAACAGGCACAAGGATCTCTACGAGCAGTACTTC.

The chain has TRBV6-6 and TRBJ2-7, with D uncertain. The CDR3 is 15 amino acids. V lost 6 bases and J 3 bases, leaving 18 bases between the germline ends. Germline loops: CDR1 MNHNY, CDR2 SVGAGI (reference sequence). CDR3 loop: CASRRHVDRGYEQYV. Written as DNA, the CDR3 is TGTGCCAGCAGACGGCACGTGGATAGAGGCTACGAGCAGTACGTC.

The chain uses TRBV30 and TRBJ1-1, with D uncertain. V lost 1 base to trimming and J lost 0 bases, with 12 bases between them. The CDR3 runs to 15 residues. Germline loops: CDR1 GTSNPN, CDR2 SVGIG (reference sequence). The CDR3 sequence: CAWSGRSQMNTEAFF. DNA of the CDR3: TGTGCCTGGAGTGGTAGGAGCCAAATGAACACTGAAGCTTTCTTT.

This chain uses TRBV4-1 with TRBJ2-1; TRBD1 aligns across 10 bases. CDR1 is MGHRA and CDR2 is YSYEKL in the germline V gene. After removal of 2 bases from V and 5 bases from J, the junction contained 3 bases not matched to a gene. The CDR3 totals 15 residues. The CDR3 here is CASSQQGQGDNEQFF. The CDR3 DNA is TGCGCCAGCAGCCAACAAGGACAGGGGGACAATGAGCAGTTCTTC.

This clone was counted only a few times. The chain is built from TRBV28 and TRBJ2-1; 8 nucleotides align to TRBD2. The CDR3 loop spans 16 amino acids. Trimming removed 5 bases from V and 0 bases from J; junction bases left unmatched: 6. The germline V gene encodes CDR1 MDHEN and CDR2 SYDVKM. CDR3 sequence reads: CASSADRGGSYNEQFF. CDR3 in DNA: TGTGCCAGCAGTGCAGATCGGGGGGGCTCCTACAATGAGCAGTTCTTC. Combining the CDR3 with reference TRBV28 and TRBJ2-1 gives the whole variable domain DVKVTQSSRYLVKRTGEKVFLECVQDMDHENMFWYRQDPGLGLRLIYFSYDVKMKEKGDIPEGYSVSREKKERFSLILESASTNQTSMYLCASSADRGGSYNEQFFGPGTRLTVL.

This clone occurred a few times. The V and J genes are TRBV10-3 and TRBJ2-3; D may be TRBD2 (6 bases). Germline V gene lookup returns CDR1 ENHRY and CDR2 SYGVKD. V lost 9 bases and J 0 bases, leaving 10 bases between the germline ends. The CDR3 contains 13 residues. CDR3 amino acids: CAILSGSTDTQYF. CDR3 DNA: TGTGCCATATTAAGCGGGAGCACAGATACGCAGTATTTT.

The chain combines TRBV30 with TRBJ2-5; TRBD1 agrees at 7 bases. Germline V lookup: CDR1 GTSNPN, CDR2 SVGIG (reference sequence). Trimming cost V 0 bases and J 4 bases; bases outside gene matches: 8. The CDR3 spans 15 residues. For the CDR3, the DNA is TGTGCCTGGAGTGTTGGGGCAGGGGGTGGAGAGACCCAGTACTTC. This encodes CAWSVGAGGGETQYF.